Below are 13 T cell receptor beta chains sequenced from a single sample in a study of shared clonotypes between healthy human individuals. Using immunoSEQ multiplex PCR, the repertoire was profiled, and TCRdb retains in-frame clones only, with some absent. The sample has fewer than 400,000 clones, around 74% seen once. The specimen sequenced was memory CD4+ T cells sorted from blood. Indicated subset: CD45RA-negative fraction. These receptors originate from a man between 25 and 39 years old in good health.

The J gene is TRBJ2-7, the V gene TRBV25-1, with D tentatively TRBD1 (7 bases). This CDR3 is 13 amino acids long. In germline, CDR1 is MGHDK, CDR2 SYGVNS. V shed 8 bases and J shed 2 bases, with 13 bases lying between them. The CDR3 bases are TGTGCCAGCCTGGAGGGGGCGACCTACGAGCAGTACTTC. Translation gives CASLEGATYEQYF.

J is TRBJ2-5 and V is TRBV7-3; D may match TRBD1 or TRBD2 (5 bases each). In germline, CDR1 is SGHTA, CDR2 FQGTGA. The CDR3 spans 13 residues. V lost 4 bases and J 5 bases, leaving 11 bases between the germline ends. The CDR3 loop is CASSSGPRETQYF. Written as DNA, the CDR3 is TGTGCCAGCAGCTCGGGACCCAGGGAGACCCAGTACTTC. Filled out from reference TRBV7-3 and TRBJ2-5, the complete variable domain reads GAGVSQTPSNKVTEKGKYVELRCDPISGHTALYWYRQSLGQGPEFLIYFQGTGAADDSGLPNDRFFAVRPEGSVSTLKIQRTERGDSAVYLCASSSGPRETQYFGPGTRLLVL.

This clone was counted only a few times. The DNA of the CDR3 is TGTGCCAGCAGCGTGGGACTAGCCCAAGAGACCCAGTACTTC. Protein product: CASSVGLAQETQYF. J is TRBJ2-5 and V is TRBV7-8; TRBD2 matches at 9 bases. The CDR3 contains 14 residues. Trimming cost V 5 bases and J 1 base; bases outside gene matches: 2. Germline V gives CDR1 SGHVS, CDR2 FQNEAQ.

This chain joins TRBV2 and TRBJ2-3; D unclear. CDR3 length: 16 amino acids. Germline V lookup: CDR1 SNHLY, CDR2 FYNNEI. V was shortened by 3 bases and J by 0 bases, with 13 bases between the two germline ends. The CDR3 DNA reads as TGTGCCAGCAGTGAGGATAAAGACCCTAGCACAGATACGCAGTATTTT. Its translation: CASSEDKDPSTDTQYF.

The chain employs TRBV18 and TRBJ2-1, with D possibly matching TRBD1 (5 bases). With 3 bases removed from V and 4 bases from J, the gap between germline ends came to 13 bases. The CDR3 length is 15 residues. CDR1 is KGHSH and CDR2 is LQKENI in the germline V gene. DNA for the CDR3: TGTGCCAGCTCACCTGGACAAGCCTTGTACAATGAGCAGTTCTTC. Translating gives CASSPGQALYNEQFF. Full variable domain (rest looked up from reference TRBV18 and TRBJ2-1): NAGVMQNPRHLVRRRGQEARLRCSPMKGHSHVYWYRQLPEEGLKFMVYLQKENIIDESGMPKERFSAEFPKEGPSILRIQQVVRGDSAAYFCASSPGQALYNEQFFGPGTRLTVL.

The rearrangement joins TRBV28 to TRBJ2-3; TRBD2 agrees at 8 bases. The CDR3 spans 15 residues. Germline-derived CDR1 and CDR2 are MDHEN and SYDVKM. After removal of 8 bases from V and 5 bases from J, the junction contained 12 bases not matched to a gene. The CDR3 region is CASGPRGGFGDTQYF. DNA for the CDR3: TGTGCCAGCGGCCCACGGGGGGGGTTTGGAGATACGCAGTATTTT.

CDR3: CASSLDTGLGTGELFF. CDR3 DNA sequence: TGCGCCAGCAGCTTGGACACAGGTCTGGGGACCGGGGAGCTGTTTTTT. This sequence joins TRBV5-1 and TRBJ2-2; D possibly corresponds to TRBD1 (5 bases). CDR3 length equals 16 residues. The V gene lost 0 bases and the J gene lost 5 bases, with 14 bases spanning the gap. Germline CDR1 SGHRS, CDR2 YFSETQ.

This clone was seen just once. This chain joins TRBV29-1 and TRBJ2-1, with 15 bases identical to TRBD2. The CDR3 is made up of 17 amino acids. Trimming took 6 bases from V and 0 from J; bases not matched to a gene: 6. In germline, CDR1 is SQVTM, CDR2 ANQGSEA. The CDR3 sequence is CSVEGLAGGSSYNEQFF. The CDR3 DNA sequence: TGCAGCGTGGAGGGACTAGCGGGGGGCAGCTCCTACAATGAGCAGTTCTTC.

This clone has a count of ten or more. V gene TRBV30 combines with J gene TRBJ1-1, with D maybe TRBD1 (6 bases). The CDR3 contains 15 residues. Germline loops: CDR1 GTSNPN, CDR2 SVGIG (reference sequence). The V end lost 4 bases, the J end lost 4 bases, and 19 bases lay between the germline ends. DNA for the CDR3: TGTGCCTGGACCCGGGGTGAACCAGGGGCCACTGAAGCTTTCTTT. Its protein is CAWTRGEPGATEAFF.

The chain links TRBV11-3 to TRBJ2-2; no firm D call. V was cut by 3 bases and J by 6 bases, with 11 bases left in between. This CDR3 region has 14 residues. The V gene's germline CDR1 is SGHNT and CDR2 YENEEA. CDR3 residues: CASSFRSTSGELFF. CDR3 nucleotides: TGTGCCAGCAGCTTCCGCTCGACGTCCGGGGAGCTGTTTTTT.

This chain connects TRBV7-6 to TRBJ2-1; D is possibly TRBD2 (5 bases). The germline gives CDR1 SGHVS, CDR2 FNYEAQ. The CDR3 is made up of 12 amino acids. Deletions cut 5 bases from V and 7 bases from J, with 9 bases between. DNA of the CDR3: TGTGCCAGCAGCGCCACGGGGAATGAGCAGTTCTTC. Residues: CASSATGNEQFF.

This chain's CDR3 is CASTAGTAGPFQFF. In DNA, the CDR3 is TGTGCCAGTACCGCCGGGACGGCCGGGCCATTCCAGTTCTTC. The V and J genes are TRBV19 and TRBJ2-1, with D perhaps being TRBD1 or TRBD2 (5 bases each). V was clipped by 7 bases and J by 13 bases, with 23 bases between them. The CDR3 spans 14 residues. The germline CDR1 and CDR2 sequences are LNHDA and SQIVND (reference sequence).

The chain recombines TRBV7-2 with TRBJ2-7; D remains unclear. Germline CDR1 and CDR2: SGHTA and FQGNSA. The CDR3 totals 13 residues. V lost 5 bases to trimming and J lost 7 bases, with 15 bases between them. The CDR3, as DNA: TGTGCCAGCAGCCGTAGGACGGTTGGGGAGCAGTACTTC. This sequence encodes CASSRRTVGEQYF.